Sequencing of this T cell receptor (beta chain) was carried out in a study of blood T cells in healthy people across ages. Looking at the study overall: Using template switching, researchers captured about one barcoded beta molecule for each two T cells.

Remarks on this clonotype: What it binds is not known.

PCR was performed a second time for about 7 to 11 cycles using a sample-barcoded 5' primer and a J-beta primer mix. TCRdb passed the 5' RACE reads through MiXCR, listing each CDR3 protein once. This sample has over a million distinct CDR3 sequences; 45% occur once, and the top ten carry approximately 17%. General study findings and limits: Reliance upon unsorted PBMCs precluded definitive naive versus antigen-experienced comparison.

Germline CDR1 and CDR2: DFQATT and SNEGSKA (reference sequence). Trimming took 6 bases from V and 0 from J; bases not matched to a gene: 5. This CDR3 comprises 14 residues. The V call is TRBV20-1, the J call TRBJ2-7, with TRBD1 matching over 10 bases. The sequence came from a woman aged 55-70 years in good health. Sequencing was done on a sample of blood. The CDR3 region is CSAQGTGASYEQYF. The CDR3 DNA reads TGCAGTGCCCAAGGGACAGGGGCCTCCTACGAGCAGTACTTC.